This T cell receptor beta chain is drawn from a study of shared clonotypes between healthy human individuals. Study information: Researchers assigned three CD4 naive, three CD4 memory, two CD8 naive and one CD8 memory plate to each donor. Regarding the study as a whole: Researchers found naive subsets generally carried larger estimated richness than memory subsets. Naive CD4 clonotype sharing across several donors was roughly 5%.

As handled by the study authors: ImmunoSEQ output lacked quality scores and full-length reads, limiting matched filtering. Libraries were prepared by immunoSEQ multiplex PCR; TCRdb keeps only in-frame clonotypes and omits some of them. V and J calls and clone size follow that table, whereas D and trimming were derived from the DNA. The table lists 1.4 million to 1.5 million clones, more than 95% of them singletons. Germline V gives CDR1 SGDLS, CDR2 YYNGEE. This CDR3 has 13 residues. Trimming took 2 bases from V and 3 from J, leaving 6 bases between them. A note on this clone: Its antigen is not known. Within the sample, other DNA sequences also encode this same CDR3.

This chain joins TRBV9 and TRBJ2-1; D gene unclear. The sample taken for sequencing was naive CD4+ T cells sorted from blood. Subset reported: CD45RA+ positively selected. This clonotype originated in a man between 25 and 39 years old in good health. CDR3 amino acids: CASSVSGYNEQFF. CDR3 nucleotide sequence: TGTGCCAGCAGCGTTTCCGGCTACAATGAGCAGTTCTTC.